These 25 T cell receptor beta chains share one sample of origin, sequenced in a study of shared clonotypes between healthy human individuals. Terminally differentiated effector memory CD45RA+ cells were excluded by CCR7 positive selection of CD45RO-negative cells. The table came from immunoSEQ multiplex PCR; TCRdb's copy has only in-frame clones and leaves some out. The sample yields about 2.1 million clones, 90% to 95% seen once. Specimen: naive CD8+ T cells from PBMCs. These receptors were collected from a man in his late teens or twenties in good health. Some clones in this sample may be carry-over from other donors' samples.

The chain couples TRBV5-1 to TRBJ2-5; 9 bases match TRBD1. The V gene's germline CDR1 is SGHRS and CDR2 YFSETQ. J lost 4 bases, V lost 1 base, and 5 bases had no gene match. This CDR3 region has 15 residues. The chain's CDR3 is CASSLRTGEGETQYF. DNA of the CDR3: TGCGCCAGCAGCTTGAGGACAGGGGAAGGAGAGACCCAGTACTTC.

There are a few counts of this clone. The CDR3 protein is CASSQEDGQPQHF. The CDR3 DNA sequence: TGTGCCAGCAGCCAAGAAGATGGACAGCCCCAGCATTTT. The genes are TRBV4-2 and TRBJ1-5; D gene uncertain. V was pared by 0 bases and J by 7 bases, with 7 bases between. The CDR3 spans 13 residues. Germline V gene lookup returns CDR1 LGHNA and CDR2 YNFKEQ.

V and J are TRBV5-1 and TRBJ1-1; possibly TRBD1 for D (6 bases). CDR1 SGHRS and CDR2 YFSETQ come from the germline V gene. The CDR3 covers 15 residues. Trimming took off 2 bases at V and 1 base at J, with 12 bases between the two ends. CDR3 protein: CASSLGGFANTEAFF. Written as DNA, the CDR3 is TGCGCCAGCAGCTTAGGGGGATTCGCGAACACTGAAGCTTTCTTT.

V is TRBV13 and J is TRBJ1-2; possibly TRBD1 for D (5 bases). Germline V gene data show CDR1 as PRHDT and CDR2 as FYEKMQ (reference sequence). This CDR3 has 15 amino acids. The V end was cut by 4 bases, the J end by 2 bases, with 14 bases between. The CDR3 DNA reads as TGTGCCAGCAGCTGGGGCGAGGGTGGGAACTATGGCTACACCTTC. Amino acid sequence: CASSWGEGGNYGYTF.

V is TRBV6-1 and J is TRBJ2-3; 7 bases line up with TRBD1. V shed 6 bases, J shed 0 bases, and the junction held 15 bases outside the gene matches. CDR1 is MNHNS, CDR2 SASEGT, per germline. The CDR3 is 18 residues long. The DNA for the CDR3 is TGTGCCAGCAGCGAACTAACGCCCGGGACAGAAAGCACAGATACGCAGTATTTT. It encodes CASSELTPGTESTDTQYF.

The CDR3 nucleotides read TGTGCCATCAGTGATCAGGGGTGGAATTCACCCCTCCACTTT. Translating it yields CAISDQGWNSPLHF. V usage is TRBV10-3 and J usage is TRBJ1-6; D is perhaps TRBD1 (6 bases). Germline CDR1 reads ENHRY; CDR2 reads SYGVKD. The CDR3 runs 14 residues. Between the trimmed V and J ends, which lost 3 bases and 7 bases, there was a span of 10 bases.

This clone was seen a single time. The rearrangement links TRBV28 to TRBJ1-3; tentatively, D is TRBD1 (5 bases). The V and J ends lost 2 bases and 1 base respectively, with 12 bases between them. The CDR3 sequence is 16 residues long. Germline values: CDR1 MDHEN, CDR2 SYDVKM. The CDR3 sequence is CASSLRGRVSGNTIYF. The CDR3 region has the DNA TGTGCCAGCAGTTTAAGAGGCAGGGTGTCTGGAAACACCATATATTTT. The variable domain in full, with the rest retrieved from reference TRBV28 and TRBJ1-3, is DVKVTQSSRYLVKRTGEKVFLECVQDMDHENMFWYRQDPGLGLRLIYFSYDVKMKEKGDIPEGYSVSREKKERFSLILESASTNQTSMYLCASSLRGRVSGNTIYFGEGSWLTVV.

The CDR3 bases are TGTGCCAGCAGCCCGGGAGGTCCGACAGGGGCGGGGACCGGGGAGCTGTTTTTT. Amino acids: CASSPGGPTGAGTGELFF. This sequence joins TRBV7-9 and TRBJ2-2; D is perhaps TRBD1 (8 bases). Germline loops: CDR1 SEHNR, CDR2 FQNEAQ (reference sequence). The CDR3 is 18 amino acids. Trimming removed 5 bases at V and 5 bases at J, with 24 bases between.

The chain uses TRBV13 and TRBJ1-2; D might be TRBD1 (5 bases). V gave up 2 bases and J gave up 4 bases, with 11 bases separating them. The length of the CDR3 is 14 residues. Germline-derived CDR1 and CDR2 are PRHDT and FYEKMQ (reference sequence). The CDR3 loop is CASSLKGLSYGYTF. CDR3 DNA sequence: TGTGCCAGCAGCTTAAAGGGGTTGAGCTATGGCTACACCTTC.

The chain links TRBV15 to TRBJ2-1; D might be TRBD1 (5 bases). The CDR3 is made up of 15 amino acids. V lost 0 bases, J lost 9 bases, and 15 bases lay in between. Germline assignment: CDR1 LNHNV and CDR2 YYDKDF (reference sequence). CDR3 protein: CATSRDRGRGTEQFF. The DNA for the CDR3 is TGTGCCACCAGCAGAGATCGCGGAAGGGGCACTGAGCAGTTCTTC.

The chain is built from TRBV28 and TRBJ2-1; possible D gene TRBD1, 6 bases. This CDR3 has 16 residues. V was shortened by 6 bases and J by 6 bases, with 21 bases between the two germline ends. In germline, CDR1 is MDHEN, CDR2 SYDVKM. In nucleotides, the CDR3 is TGTGCCAGCAGCCACCCGTACAGGGTCCATGGCAATGAGCAGTTCTTC. It encodes CASSHPYRVHGNEQFF.

The chain links TRBV11-2 to TRBJ2-5, with unresolved D. TRBJ2-7 matches the DNA end more closely, so the J call is doubtful. Germline V gives CDR1 SGHAT, CDR2 FQNNGV. CDR3 length: 15 residues. The CDR3 bases are TGTGCCAGCAGCTTAGACCAGTTCCCCCTCTACGAGCAGTACTTC. Amino acids: CASSLDQFPLYEQYF.

CDR3 residues: CASSSTTGQGAAQGYEQYF. DNA of the CDR3: TGTGCCAGCAGCTCAACCACAGGACAGGGGGCGGCTCAGGGCTACGAGCAGTACTTC. The chain employs TRBV7-9 and TRBJ2-7; TRBD1 agrees at 11 bases. In germline, CDR1 is SEHNR, CDR2 FQNEAQ (reference sequence). V lost 4 bases to trimming and J lost 3 bases; unmatched junction nucleotides: 17. CDR3 length equals 19 residues.

The chain joins TRBV7-9 to TRBJ2-5; possibly TRBD2 for D (5 bases). The ends were cut back, 10 bases at V and 5 bases at J, with 14 bases in the middle. The CDR3 loop spans 12 amino acids. Germline values: CDR1 SEHNR, CDR2 FQNEAQ (reference sequence). The CDR3 reads CAIRGPSETQYF. The DNA of the CDR3 is TGTGCCATCAGAGGGCCCTCGGAGACCCAGTACTTC. Combining the CDR3 with reference TRBV7-9 and TRBJ2-5 gives the whole variable domain DTGVSQNPRHKITKRGQNVTFRCDPISEHNRLYWYRQTLGQGPEFLTYFQNEAQLEKSRLLSDRFSAERPKGSFSTLEIQRTEQGDSAMYLCAIRGPSETQYFGPGTRLLVL.

The genes are TRBV7-2 and TRBJ2-5; D ambiguous. This CDR3 is built from 13 residues. V shed 3 bases and J shed 4 bases, with 9 bases lying between them. Germline V gene sequence: CDR1 SGHTA, CDR2 FQGNSA. The CDR3 is CASSFGSRETQYF. CDR3 DNA sequence: TGTGCCAGCAGCTTCGGATCTAGAGAGACCCAGTACTTC.

The genes are TRBV25-1 and TRBJ1-2; TRBD1 aligns across 9 bases. V trimming: 5 bases; J trimming: 8 bases; junction bases outside the gene matches: 6. CDR1 is MGHDK and CDR2 is SYGVNS in the germline V gene. This CDR3 comprises 13 residues. The CDR3 region is CASSPGTGRGYTF. The CDR3 coding sequence is TGTGCCAGCAGTCCCGGGACAGGGCGCGGCTACACCTTC.

A note on this clone: Other DNA sequences in the sample encode the same CDR3. This chain joins TRBV19 and TRBJ2-1; 8 bases agree with TRBD2. In germline, CDR1 is LNHDA, CDR2 SQIVND (reference sequence). The CDR3 sequence is 16 residues long. The junction had 9 bases not matched to a gene; V was cut back by 1 base and J by 7 bases. CDR3 DNA: TGTGCCAGTAGTATAGGAGGTCTAGCGGGTCTTAATGAGCAGTTCTTC. The encoded protein is CASSIGGLAGLNEQFF. The complete variable domain, with remaining parts taken from reference TRBV19 and TRBJ2-1, reads DGGITQSPKYLFRKEGQNVTLSCEQNLNHDAMYWYRQDPGQGLRLIYYSQIVNDFQKGDIAEGYSVSREKKESFPLTVTSAQKNPTAFYLCASSIGGLAGLNEQFFGPGTRLTVL.

This rearrangement joins TRBV7-9 to TRBJ2-7; 8 bases align to TRBD1. The J segment lost 5 bases and the V segment lost 7 bases, leaving 10 bases of the junction unmatched. The CDR3 covers 14 residues. Germline V CDR1 and CDR2: SEHNR, FQNEAQ (reference sequence). Here the CDR3 reads CASKAGGGRNEQYF. The DNA of the CDR3 is TGTGCCAGCAAAGCAGGGGGCGGAAGGAACGAGCAGTACTTC. Full variable domain (rest looked up from reference TRBV7-9 and TRBJ2-7): DTGVSQNPRHKITKRGQNVTFRCDPISEHNRLYWYRQTLGQGPEFLTYFQNEAQLEKSRLLSDRFSAERPKGSFSTLEIQRTEQGDSAMYLCASKAGGGRNEQYFGPGTRLTVT.

In DNA form, the CDR3 reads TGTGCCAGTAGTATATGGACAGGGGATTACGAGCAGTACTTC. This codes for CASSIWTGDYEQYF. The V gene is TRBV19, the J gene TRBJ2-7; TRBD1 matches at 9 bases. The CDR3 consists of 14 residues. The junction had 3 bases not matched to a gene; V was cut back by 2 bases and J by 4 bases. Germline lookup yields CDR1 LNHDA and CDR2 SQIVND (reference sequence).

The V and J genes are TRBV2 and TRBJ1-4; TRBD1 might be the D (6 bases). This CDR3 is 15 amino acids long. The V end lost 4 bases, the J end lost 4 bases, and 13 bases lay between the germline ends. The germline CDR1 and CDR2 sequences are SNHLY and FYNNEI. This chain's CDR3 is CASSATGWVNEKLFF. Here the CDR3 DNA reads TGTGCCAGCAGTGCAACAGGGTGGGTTAATGAAAAACTGTTTTTT. The full variable domain, rest sourced from reference TRBV2 and TRBJ1-4, is EPEVTQTPSHQVTQMGQEVILRCVPISNHLYFYWYRQILGQKVEFLVSFYNNEISEKSEIFDDQFSVERPDGSNFTLKIRSTKLEDSAMYFCASSATGWVNEKLFFGSGTQLSVL.

The chain joins TRBV28 to TRBJ2-3, with 15 bases fitting TRBD2. Per germline, CDR1 MDHEN and CDR2 SYDVKM. Losses at the gene ends were 5 bases for V and 4 bases for J; bases not matched to a gene: 13. The CDR3 sequence is 19 residues long. CDR3 in DNA: TGTGCCAGCAGTACGATAGGACTAGCGGGAGGGCTTCCACCAGATACGCAGTATTTT. It yields the protein CASSTIGLAGGLPPDTQYF.

Regarding this clone: The same CDR3 is also encoded by other DNA sequences in this sample. V and J are TRBV9 and TRBJ1-5, with D uncertain. Per the germline V gene, CDR1 is SGDLS and CDR2 is YYNGEE. V shed 0 bases and J shed 6 bases, with 7 bases lying between them. The CDR3 loop spans 13 amino acids. CDR3 sequence: CASSVGLAQPQHF. The CDR3 DNA sequence: TGTGCCAGCAGCGTAGGCCTAGCTCAGCCCCAGCATTTT.

Remarks on this clone: The sample has other DNA sequences that encode this CDR3 too. This chain links TRBV28 with TRBJ1-2; D call uncertain. V shed 1 base and J shed 7 bases, with 4 bases lying between them. Looked up from germline, CDR1 is MDHEN and CDR2 is SYDVKM. The CDR3 is made up of 11 amino acids. The CDR3 DNA reads TGTGCCAGCAGTTTATCTGGTGGCTACACCTTC. Translation gives CASSLSGGYTF.

A remark on this clone: The sample carries other DNA sequences with the same CDR3. The V and J genes are TRBV28 and TRBJ1-5, with D uncertain. The CDR3 has 11 residues. Germline V gene sequence: CDR1 MDHEN, CDR2 SYDVKM. Trimming pared 8 bases from V and 1 base from J, leaving 3 bases between. The CDR3 loop reads CASYSNQPQHF. In DNA form, the CDR3 reads TGTGCCAGCTACAGCAATCAGCCCCAGCATTTT.

This chain links TRBV28 with TRBJ2-7; D gene ambiguous. Germline CDR1 and CDR2: MDHEN and SYDVKM. This CDR3 spans 15 amino acids. V lost 3 bases and J lost 3, with 15 bases in between. Written as DNA, the CDR3 is TGTGCCAGCAGTTTTCACCTAACTGGGCGCTACGAGCAGTACTTC. Translation: CASSFHLTGRYEQYF. The full variable domain, in which reference TRBV28 and TRBJ2-7 provide the parts outside the CDR3, is DVKVTQSSRYLVKRTGEKVFLECVQDMDHENMFWYRQDPGLGLRLIYFSYDVKMKEKGDIPEGYSVSREKKERFSLILESASTNQTSMYLCASSFHLTGRYEQYFGPGTRLTVT.